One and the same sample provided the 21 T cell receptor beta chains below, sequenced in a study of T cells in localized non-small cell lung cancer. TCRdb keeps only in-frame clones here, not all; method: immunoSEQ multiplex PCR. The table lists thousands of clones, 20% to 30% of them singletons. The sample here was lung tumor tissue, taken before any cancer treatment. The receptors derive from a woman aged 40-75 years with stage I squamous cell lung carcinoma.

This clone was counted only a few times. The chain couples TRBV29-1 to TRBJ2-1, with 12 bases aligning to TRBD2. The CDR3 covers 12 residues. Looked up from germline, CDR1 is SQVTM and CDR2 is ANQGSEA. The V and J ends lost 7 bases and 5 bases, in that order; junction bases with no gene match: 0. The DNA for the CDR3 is TGCAGCGGACTAGCGGGAGACAATGAGCAGTTCTTC. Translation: CSGLAGDNEQFF.

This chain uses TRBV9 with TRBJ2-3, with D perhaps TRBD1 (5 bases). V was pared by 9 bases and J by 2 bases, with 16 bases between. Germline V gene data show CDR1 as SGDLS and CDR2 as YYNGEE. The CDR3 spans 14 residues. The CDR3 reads CANSGRVVTDTQYF. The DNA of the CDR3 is TGTGCCAACTCGGGCAGGGTGGTCACAGATACGCAGTATTTT.

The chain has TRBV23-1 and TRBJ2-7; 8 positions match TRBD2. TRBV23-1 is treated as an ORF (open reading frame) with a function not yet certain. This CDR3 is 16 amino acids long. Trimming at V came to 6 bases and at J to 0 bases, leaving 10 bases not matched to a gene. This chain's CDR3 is CASSQVAGTSSYEQYF. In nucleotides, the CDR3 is TGCGCCAGCAGCCAAGTGGCGGGGACTAGCTCCTACGAGCAGTACTTC.

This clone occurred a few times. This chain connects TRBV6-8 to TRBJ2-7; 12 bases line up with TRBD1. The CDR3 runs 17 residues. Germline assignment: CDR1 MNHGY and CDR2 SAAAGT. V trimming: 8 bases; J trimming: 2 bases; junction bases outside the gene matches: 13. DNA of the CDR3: TGTGCCAGCTTGGAACCTTCCGGGACAGGGGGCACCTACGAGCAGTACTTC. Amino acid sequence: CASLEPSGTGGTYEQYF.

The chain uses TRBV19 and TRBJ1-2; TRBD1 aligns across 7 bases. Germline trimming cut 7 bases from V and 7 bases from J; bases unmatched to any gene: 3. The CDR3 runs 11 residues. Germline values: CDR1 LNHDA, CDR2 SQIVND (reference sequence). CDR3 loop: CASTGGTGYTF. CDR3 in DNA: TGTGCCAGTACAGGGGGGACTGGCTACACCTTC.

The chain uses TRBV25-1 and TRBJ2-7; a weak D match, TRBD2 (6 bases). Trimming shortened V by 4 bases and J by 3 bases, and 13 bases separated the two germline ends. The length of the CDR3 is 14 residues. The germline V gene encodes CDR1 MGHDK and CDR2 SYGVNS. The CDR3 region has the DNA TGTGCCAGCAGTGCCGGGGGTTTCTTCTACGAGCAGTACTTC. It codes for CASSAGGFFYEQYF.

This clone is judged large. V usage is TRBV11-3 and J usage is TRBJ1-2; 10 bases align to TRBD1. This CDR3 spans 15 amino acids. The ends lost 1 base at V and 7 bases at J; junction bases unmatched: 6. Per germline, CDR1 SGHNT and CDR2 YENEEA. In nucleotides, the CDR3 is TGTGCCAGCAGCTTAGGAAGACAGGGGGCTGGTGGCTACACCTTC. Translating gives CASSLGRQGAGGYTF.

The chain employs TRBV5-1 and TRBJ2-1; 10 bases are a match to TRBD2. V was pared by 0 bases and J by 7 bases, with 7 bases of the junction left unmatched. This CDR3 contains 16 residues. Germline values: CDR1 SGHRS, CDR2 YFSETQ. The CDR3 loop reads CASSLGPAGGANEQFF. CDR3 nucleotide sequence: TGCGCCAGCAGCTTGGGGCCAGCGGGAGGGGCGAATGAGCAGTTCTTC.

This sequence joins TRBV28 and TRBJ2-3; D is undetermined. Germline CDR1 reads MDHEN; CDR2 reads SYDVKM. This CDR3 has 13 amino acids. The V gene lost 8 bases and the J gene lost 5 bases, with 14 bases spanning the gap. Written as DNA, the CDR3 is TGTGCCAGCGGTTCCAGAGTGAGAGATACGCAGTATTTT. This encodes CASGSRVRDTQYF. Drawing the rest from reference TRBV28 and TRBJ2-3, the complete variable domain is DVKVTQSSRYLVKRTGEKVFLECVQDMDHENMFWYRQDPGLGLRLIYFSYDVKMKEKGDIPEGYSVSREKKERFSLILESASTNQTSMYLCASGSRVRDTQYFGPGTRLTVL.

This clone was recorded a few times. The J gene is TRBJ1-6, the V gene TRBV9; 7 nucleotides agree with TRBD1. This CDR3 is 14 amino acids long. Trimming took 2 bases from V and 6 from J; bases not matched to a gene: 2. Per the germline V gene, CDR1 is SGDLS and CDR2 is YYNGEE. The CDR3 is CASSVSGGNSPLHF. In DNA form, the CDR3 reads TGTGCCAGCAGCGTTTCAGGGGGTAATTCACCCCTCCACTTT.

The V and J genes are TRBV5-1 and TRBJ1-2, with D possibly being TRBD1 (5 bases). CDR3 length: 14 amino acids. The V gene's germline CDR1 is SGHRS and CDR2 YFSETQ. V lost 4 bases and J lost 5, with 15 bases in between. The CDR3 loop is CASSLAGEGYGYTF. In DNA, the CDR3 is TGCGCCAGCAGCCTTGCGGGAGAGGGGTATGGCTACACCTTC.

Here the CDR3 reads CASSTGTSGMYEQYF. The CDR3, as DNA: TGTGCCAGCAGCACTGGGACTAGCGGGATGTACGAGCAGTACTTC. The rearrangement uses TRBV11-3 and TRBJ2-7; 13 bases agree with TRBD2. V lost 5 bases to trimming and J lost 4 bases; unmatched junction nucleotides: 5. The CDR3 contains 15 residues. Looked up from germline, CDR1 is SGHNT and CDR2 is YENEEA.

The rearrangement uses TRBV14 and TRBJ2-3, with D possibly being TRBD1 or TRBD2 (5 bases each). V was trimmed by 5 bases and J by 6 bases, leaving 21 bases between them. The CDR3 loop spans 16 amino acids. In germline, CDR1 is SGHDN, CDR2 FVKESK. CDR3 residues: CASSEGDGGFVDTQYF. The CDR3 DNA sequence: TGTGCCAGCAGCGAAGGGGACGGCGGGTTCGTGGATACGCAGTATTTT. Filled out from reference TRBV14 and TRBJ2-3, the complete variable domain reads EAGVTQFPSHSVIEKGQTVTLRCDPISGHDNLYWYRRVMGKEIKFLLHFVKESKQDESGMPNNRFLAERTGGTYSTLKVQPAELEDSGVYFCASSEGDGGFVDTQYFGPGTRLTVL.

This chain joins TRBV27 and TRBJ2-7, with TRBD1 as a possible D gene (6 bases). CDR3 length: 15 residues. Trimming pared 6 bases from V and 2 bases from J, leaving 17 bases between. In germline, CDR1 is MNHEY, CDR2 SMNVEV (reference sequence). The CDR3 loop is CASRANRDKTYEQYF. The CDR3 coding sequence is TGTGCCAGCAGAGCAAACCGGGACAAAACCTACGAGCAGTACTTC.

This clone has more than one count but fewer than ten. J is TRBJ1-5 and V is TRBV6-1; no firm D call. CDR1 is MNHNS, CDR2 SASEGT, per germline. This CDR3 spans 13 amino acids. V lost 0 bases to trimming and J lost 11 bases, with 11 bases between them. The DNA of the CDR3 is TGTGCCAGCAGTGAAGCCTATGGATTGTCCCAGCATTTT. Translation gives CASSEAYGLSQHF.

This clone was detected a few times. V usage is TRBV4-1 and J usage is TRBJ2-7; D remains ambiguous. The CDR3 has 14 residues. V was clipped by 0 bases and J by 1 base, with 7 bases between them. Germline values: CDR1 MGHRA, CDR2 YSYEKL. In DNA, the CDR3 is TGCGCCAGCAGCCAAGATCAGATTTCCTACGAGCAGTACTTC. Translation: CASSQDQISYEQYF.

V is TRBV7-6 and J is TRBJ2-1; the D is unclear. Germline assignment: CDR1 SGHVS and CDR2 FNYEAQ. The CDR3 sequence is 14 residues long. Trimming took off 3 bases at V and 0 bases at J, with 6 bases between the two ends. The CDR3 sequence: CASSLESSYNEQFF. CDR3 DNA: TGTGCCAGCAGCTTGGAGAGCTCCTACAATGAGCAGTTCTTC.

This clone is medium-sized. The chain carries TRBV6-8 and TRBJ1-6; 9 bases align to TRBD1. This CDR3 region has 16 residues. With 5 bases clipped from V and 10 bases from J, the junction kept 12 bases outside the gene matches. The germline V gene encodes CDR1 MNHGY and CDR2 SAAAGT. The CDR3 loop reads CASSREGQGTLSPLHF. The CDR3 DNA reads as TGTGCCAGCAGTCGAGAAGGACAGGGGACCCTGTCACCCCTCCACTTT.

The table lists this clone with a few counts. In DNA, the CDR3 is TGTGCCAGCAGCTTGAGAGCCTACGATAACAATGAGCAGTTCTTC. Residues: CASSLRAYDNNEQFF. The genes are TRBV11-3 and TRBJ2-1; D unresolved. V lost 3 bases to trimming and J lost 5 bases, with 14 bases between them. CDR3 size: 15 residues. The germline V gene has CDR1 SGHNT and CDR2 YENEEA.

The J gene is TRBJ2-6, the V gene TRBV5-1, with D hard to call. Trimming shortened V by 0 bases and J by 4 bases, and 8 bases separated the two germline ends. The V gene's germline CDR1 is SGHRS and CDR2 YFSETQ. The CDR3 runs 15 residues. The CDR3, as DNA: TGCGCCAGCAGCTTGGCCACGAGAGGGGCCAACGTCCTGACTTTC. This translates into CASSLATRGANVLTF.

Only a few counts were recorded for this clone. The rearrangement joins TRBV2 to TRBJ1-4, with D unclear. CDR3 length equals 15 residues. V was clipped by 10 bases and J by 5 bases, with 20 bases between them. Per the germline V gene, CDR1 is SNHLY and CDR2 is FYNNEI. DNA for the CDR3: TGTGCCACCCACTCTAGAGCGAGCGAAAATGAAAAACTGTTTTTT. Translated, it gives CATHSRASENEKLFF.